This record covers a single T cell receptor (beta chain). This sample is drawn from a study of blood T cell repertoires in COVID-19. In the study overall: The analysed material was cDNA or gDNA that came from T cells, B-cell-depleted T cells, or PBMCs.

Assay: immunoSEQ multiplex PCR; the TCRdb copy retains only in-frame clones and omits some. Of about 110,000 clones listed, about 86% are singletons. The CDR3 has 14 residues. The ends were cut back, 9 bases at V and 1 base at J, with 16 bases in the middle. The germline CDR1 and CDR2 sequences are SGHRS and YFSETQ. The material sequenced was peripheral blood. The sequence was collected from a man aged 80 or over with acute or convalescent COVID-19. The rearrangement joins TRBV5-1 to TRBJ1-1; D is perhaps TRBD1 (5 bases). As DNA, the CDR3 is TGCGCCACCCACCAGGGCCTCGAGAACACTGAAGCTTTCTTT. This codes for CATHQGLENTEAFF.